This T cell receptor (beta chain) was observed in a study of cytomegalovirus exposure and HLA in healthy donors. The PCR ran on 60 Vbeta and 13 Jbeta primers. Method: immunoSEQ multiplex PCR; TCRdb's copy keeps in-frame clones and lacks some. Of about 180,000 clones detected, around 72% appear once; the ten largest clones hold 2% to 3%. This CDR3 contains 15 residues. The junction had 6 bases not matched to a gene; V was cut back by 0 bases and J by 6 bases. CDR1 is SGDLS, CDR2 YYNGEE, per germline. Donors had nominal health at sampling but likely had unrecorded immune exposures. The chain combines TRBV9 with TRBJ2-3; 8 nucleotides align to TRBD1. Sequencing used PBMCs. This clonotype originated in a female donor in good health and CMV-seronegative. CDR3 sequence: CASSVDARGLDTQYF. The CDR3 DNA reads TGTGCCAGCAGCGTAGACGCCAGGGGGCTGGATACGCAGTATTTT.